This section outlines one TCR beta chain sequence together with its context. This CDR3 comprises 15 residues. The germline V and J ends were trimmed by 6 bases and 2 bases, with 16 bases remaining between them. Germline CDR1 is MDHEN and CDR2 is SYDVKM. These data come from a study of STAT5B mutations in CD4+ large granular lymphocyte leukemia. Study overall: Among healthy controls, a particular HLA allele went with more CDR3 'QG' motifs.

Repertoires were generated with immunoSEQ multiplex PCR, while TCRdb's copy carries only in-frame clones and drops some. The data hold around 30,000 clones, with roughly 72% observed a single time. The chain uses TRBV28 and TRBJ2-5; tentatively, D is TRBD1 or TRBD2 (7 bases each). The sample was CD4+ T cells from blood buffy coats. This sequence was found in a human donor in good health. The CDR3 reads CASRQGGGYQETQYF. Written as DNA, the CDR3 is TGTGCCAGCAGACAGGGAGGGGGCTATCAAGAGACCCAGTACTTC.